The present T cell receptor (beta chain) was sequenced within a study of T cell responses to AZD1222 COVID-19 vaccine. The repertoire was sequenced with immunoSEQ multiplex PCR; TCRdb's copy has only in-frame clones and lacks some. The sample records some 200,000 clones, about 88% being singletons. The CDR3 runs to 14 residues. The germline V gene has CDR1 MNHEY and CDR2 SVGAGI. V lost 6 bases, J lost 2 bases, and 13 bases lay in between. The V and J genes are TRBV6-5 and TRBJ2-5, with D maybe TRBD2 (6 bases). The sequence was obtained from an adult who received the AZD1222 COVID-19 vaccine. The sequenced sample was peripheral blood, obtained 28 days after the second AZD1222 dose. The CDR3 DNA follows: TGTGCCAGCAGACCAGGGACTGGGCAAGAGACCCAGTACTTC. This translates into CASRPGTGQETQYF.